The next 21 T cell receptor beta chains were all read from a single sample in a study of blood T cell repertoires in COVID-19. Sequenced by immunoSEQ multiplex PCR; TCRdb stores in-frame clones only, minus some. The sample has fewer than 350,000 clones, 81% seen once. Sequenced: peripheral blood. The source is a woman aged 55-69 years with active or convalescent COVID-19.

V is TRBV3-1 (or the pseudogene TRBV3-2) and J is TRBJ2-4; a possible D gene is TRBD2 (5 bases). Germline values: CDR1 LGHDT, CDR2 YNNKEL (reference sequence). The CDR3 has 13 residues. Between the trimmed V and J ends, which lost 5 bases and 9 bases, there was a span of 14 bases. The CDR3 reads CASSDPGVPIQYF. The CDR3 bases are TGTGCCAGCAGCGACCCCGGGGTCCCCATTCAGTACTTC.

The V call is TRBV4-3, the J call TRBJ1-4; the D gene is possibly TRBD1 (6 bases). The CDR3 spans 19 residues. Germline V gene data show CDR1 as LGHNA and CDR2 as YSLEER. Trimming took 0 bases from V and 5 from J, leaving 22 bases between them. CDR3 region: CASSQESPRGAGPNEKLFF. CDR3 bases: TGCGCCAGCAGCCAAGAGAGCCCCAGGGGAGCGGGGCCAAATGAAAAACTGTTTTTT.

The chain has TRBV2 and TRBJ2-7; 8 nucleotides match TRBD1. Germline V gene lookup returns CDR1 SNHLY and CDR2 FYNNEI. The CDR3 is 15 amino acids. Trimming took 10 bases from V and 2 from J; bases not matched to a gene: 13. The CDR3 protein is CATTPNTGGAYEQYF. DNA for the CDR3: TGTGCCACCACACCGAACACAGGGGGAGCCTACGAGCAGTACTTC.

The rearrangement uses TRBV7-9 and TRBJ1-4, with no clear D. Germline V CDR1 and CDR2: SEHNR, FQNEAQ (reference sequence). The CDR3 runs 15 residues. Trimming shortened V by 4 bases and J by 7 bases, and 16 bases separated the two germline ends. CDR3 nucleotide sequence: TGTGCCAGCAGCTCTCGAGGGATGGGTAGTGAAAAACTGTTTTTT. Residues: CASSSRGMGSEKLFF.

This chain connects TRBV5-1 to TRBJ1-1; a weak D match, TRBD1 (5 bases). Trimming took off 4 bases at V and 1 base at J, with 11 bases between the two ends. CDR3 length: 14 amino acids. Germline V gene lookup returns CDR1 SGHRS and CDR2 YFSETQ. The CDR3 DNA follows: TGCGCCAGCAGCCTAACGACAGCGAACACTGAAGCTTTCTTT. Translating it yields CASSLTTANTEAFF. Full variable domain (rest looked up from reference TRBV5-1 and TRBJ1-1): KAGVTQTPRYLIKTRGQQVTLSCSPISGHRSVSWYQQTPGQGLQFLFEYFSETQRNKGNFPGRFSGRQFSNSRSEMNVSTLELGDSALYLCASSLTTANTEAFFGQGTRLTVV.

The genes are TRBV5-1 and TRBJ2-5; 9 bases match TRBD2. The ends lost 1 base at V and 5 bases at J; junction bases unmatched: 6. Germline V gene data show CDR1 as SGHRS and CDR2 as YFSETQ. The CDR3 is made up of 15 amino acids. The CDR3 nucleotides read TGCGCCAGCAGCTTGACAGCGGGGGGTTTGGAGACCCAGTACTTC. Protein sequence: CASSLTAGGLETQYF.

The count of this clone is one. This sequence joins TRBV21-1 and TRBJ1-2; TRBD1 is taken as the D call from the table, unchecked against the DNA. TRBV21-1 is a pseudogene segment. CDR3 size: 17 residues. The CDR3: CASSKLGPRDRGYGYTF. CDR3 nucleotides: TGTGCCAGCAGCAAACTGGGCCCCCGGGACAGGGGCTATGGCTACACCTTC.

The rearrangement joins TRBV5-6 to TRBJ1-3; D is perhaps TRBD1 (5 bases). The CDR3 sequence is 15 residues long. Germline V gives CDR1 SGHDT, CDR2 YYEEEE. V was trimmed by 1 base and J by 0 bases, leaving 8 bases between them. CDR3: CASSLKGISGNTIYF. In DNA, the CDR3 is TGTGCCAGCAGCTTGAAGGGGATCTCTGGAAACACCATATATTTT.

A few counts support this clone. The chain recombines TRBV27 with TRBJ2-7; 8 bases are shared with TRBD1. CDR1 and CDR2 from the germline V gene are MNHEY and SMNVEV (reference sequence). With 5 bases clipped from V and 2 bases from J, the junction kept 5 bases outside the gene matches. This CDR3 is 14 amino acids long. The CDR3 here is CASSAGTGTYEQYF. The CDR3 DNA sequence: TGTGCCAGCAGTGCCGGGACAGGAACCTACGAGCAGTACTTC.

CDR3 sequence reads: CASSQGDGGSYNEQFF. The CDR3 bases are TGCGCCAGCAGCCAAGGCGACGGGGGTAGCTACAATGAGCAGTTCTTC. This rearrangement joins TRBV4-1 to TRBJ2-1; possible D gene TRBD2, 6 bases. V was clipped by 1 base and J by 3 bases, with 13 bases between them. This CDR3 is built from 16 residues. Germline loops: CDR1 MGHRA, CDR2 YSYEKL.

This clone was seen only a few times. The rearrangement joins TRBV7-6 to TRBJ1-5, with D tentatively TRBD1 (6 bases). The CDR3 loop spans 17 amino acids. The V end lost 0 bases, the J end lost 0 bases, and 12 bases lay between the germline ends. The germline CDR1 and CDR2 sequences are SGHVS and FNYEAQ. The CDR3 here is CASSLALGAVSNQPQHF. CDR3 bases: TGTGCCAGCAGCTTAGCGCTGGGGGCCGTTAGCAATCAGCCCCAGCATTTT.

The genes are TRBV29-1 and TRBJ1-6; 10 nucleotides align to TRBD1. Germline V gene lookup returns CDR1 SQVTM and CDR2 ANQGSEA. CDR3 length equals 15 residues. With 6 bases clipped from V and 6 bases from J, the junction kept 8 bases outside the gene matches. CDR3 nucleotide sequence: TGCAGCGTGAAAGGCGGGACAGGGGTTAATTCACCCCTCCACTTT. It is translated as CSVKGGTGVNSPLHF.

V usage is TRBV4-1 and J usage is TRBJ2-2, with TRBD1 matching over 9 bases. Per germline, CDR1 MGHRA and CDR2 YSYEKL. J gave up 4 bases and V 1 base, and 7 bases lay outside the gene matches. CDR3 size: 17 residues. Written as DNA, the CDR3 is TGCGCCAGCAGCCAAGTAACAGGGGGCTTTCTCACCGGGGAGCTGTTTTTT. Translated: CASSQVTGGFLTGELFF.

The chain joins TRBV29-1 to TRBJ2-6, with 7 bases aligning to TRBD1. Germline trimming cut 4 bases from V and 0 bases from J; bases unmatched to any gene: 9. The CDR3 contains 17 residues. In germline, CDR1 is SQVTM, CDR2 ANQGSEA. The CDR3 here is CSVVGTDTFSGANVLTF. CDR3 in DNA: TGCAGCGTTGTGGGGACAGACACATTCTCTGGGGCCAACGTCCTGACTTTC.

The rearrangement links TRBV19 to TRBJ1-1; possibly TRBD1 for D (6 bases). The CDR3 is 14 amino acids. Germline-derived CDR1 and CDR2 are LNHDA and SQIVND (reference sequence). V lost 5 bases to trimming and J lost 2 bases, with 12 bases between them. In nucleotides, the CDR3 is TGTGCCAGTAGTTCAAACAGGGTCAACACTGAAGCTTTCTTT. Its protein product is CASSSNRVNTEAFF.

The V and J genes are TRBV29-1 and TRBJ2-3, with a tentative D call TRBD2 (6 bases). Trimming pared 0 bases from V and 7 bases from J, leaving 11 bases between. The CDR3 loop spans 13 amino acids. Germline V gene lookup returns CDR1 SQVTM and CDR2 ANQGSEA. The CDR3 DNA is TGCAGCGTTGAAGAACTAGCTGGTCATACGCAGTATTTT. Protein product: CSVEELAGHTQYF.

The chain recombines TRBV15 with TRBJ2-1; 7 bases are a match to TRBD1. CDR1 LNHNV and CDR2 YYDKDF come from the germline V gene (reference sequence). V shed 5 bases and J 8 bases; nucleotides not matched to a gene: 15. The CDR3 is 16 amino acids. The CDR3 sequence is CATSPLRGQPWDEQFF. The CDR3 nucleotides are TGTGCCACCAGCCCTCTGAGGGGGCAACCCTGGGATGAGCAGTTCTTC.

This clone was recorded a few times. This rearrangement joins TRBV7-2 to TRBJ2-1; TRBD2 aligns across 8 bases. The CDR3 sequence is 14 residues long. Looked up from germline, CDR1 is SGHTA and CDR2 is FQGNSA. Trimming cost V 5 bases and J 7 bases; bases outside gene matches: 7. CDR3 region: CASSPTRGANEQFF. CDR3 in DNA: TGTGCCAGCAGCCCCACGCGGGGGGCGAATGAGCAGTTCTTC.

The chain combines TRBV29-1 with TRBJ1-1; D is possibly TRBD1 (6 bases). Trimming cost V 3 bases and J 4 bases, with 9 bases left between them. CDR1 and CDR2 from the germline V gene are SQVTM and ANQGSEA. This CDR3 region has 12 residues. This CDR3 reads CSVDRGATEAFF. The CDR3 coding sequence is TGCAGCGTTGATCGGGGGGCCACTGAAGCTTTCTTT. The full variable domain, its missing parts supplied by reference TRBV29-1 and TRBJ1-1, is SAVISQKPSRDICQRGTSLTIQCQVDSQVTMMFWYRQQPGQSLTLIATANQGSEATYESGFVIDKFPISRPNLTFSTLTVSNMSPEDSSIYLCSVDRGATEAFFGQGTRLTVV.

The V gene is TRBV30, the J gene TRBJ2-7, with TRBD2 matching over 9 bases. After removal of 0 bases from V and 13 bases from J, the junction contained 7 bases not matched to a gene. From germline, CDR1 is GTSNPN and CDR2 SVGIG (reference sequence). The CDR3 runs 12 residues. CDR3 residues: CAWSVSSGAFYF. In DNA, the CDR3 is TGTGCCTGGAGTGTCTCTAGCGGGGCTTTTTACTTC.

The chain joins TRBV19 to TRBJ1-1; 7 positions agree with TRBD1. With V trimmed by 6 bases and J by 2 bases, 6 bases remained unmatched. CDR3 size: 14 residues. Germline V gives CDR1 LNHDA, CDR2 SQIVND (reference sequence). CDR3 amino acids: CASSLGTANTEAFF. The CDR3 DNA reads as TGTGCCAGTAGCTTAGGGACAGCTAACACTGAAGCTTTCTTT.